The present TCR beta chain was sequenced within a study of blood T cells in healthy people across ages. A J-beta primer mix and a sample-barcoded 5' primer were used in a second PCR of roughly 6 to 12 cycles. Using its own MiXCR run on the 5' RACE reads, TCRdb lists one record per CDR3 protein. Found here are about 760,000 distinct CDR3 sequences, 20% to 25% of them singletons; the top ten hold 8% to 10%. Sample donors were healthy Caucasian individuals that came from Russia, aged 6 to 90. V lost 7 bases and J 3 bases, leaving 13 bases between the germline ends. CDR3 length equals 13 residues. Separately, the same data were catalogued under a study of T cells of mothers and their children. That work contributes: Mothers gave over 9 million TCR beta CDR3 reads each, and children 2.5 million to 3 million each.

Sequenced sample: blood. The receptor was isolated from a boy aged 5-17 years in good health. V usage is TRBV12-3 or TRBV12-4 and J usage is TRBJ2-7; unclear D gene. For the CDR3, the DNA is TGTGCCAGCACCTACGGCCGGATCTACGAGCAGTACTTC. It codes for CASTYGRIYEQYF.